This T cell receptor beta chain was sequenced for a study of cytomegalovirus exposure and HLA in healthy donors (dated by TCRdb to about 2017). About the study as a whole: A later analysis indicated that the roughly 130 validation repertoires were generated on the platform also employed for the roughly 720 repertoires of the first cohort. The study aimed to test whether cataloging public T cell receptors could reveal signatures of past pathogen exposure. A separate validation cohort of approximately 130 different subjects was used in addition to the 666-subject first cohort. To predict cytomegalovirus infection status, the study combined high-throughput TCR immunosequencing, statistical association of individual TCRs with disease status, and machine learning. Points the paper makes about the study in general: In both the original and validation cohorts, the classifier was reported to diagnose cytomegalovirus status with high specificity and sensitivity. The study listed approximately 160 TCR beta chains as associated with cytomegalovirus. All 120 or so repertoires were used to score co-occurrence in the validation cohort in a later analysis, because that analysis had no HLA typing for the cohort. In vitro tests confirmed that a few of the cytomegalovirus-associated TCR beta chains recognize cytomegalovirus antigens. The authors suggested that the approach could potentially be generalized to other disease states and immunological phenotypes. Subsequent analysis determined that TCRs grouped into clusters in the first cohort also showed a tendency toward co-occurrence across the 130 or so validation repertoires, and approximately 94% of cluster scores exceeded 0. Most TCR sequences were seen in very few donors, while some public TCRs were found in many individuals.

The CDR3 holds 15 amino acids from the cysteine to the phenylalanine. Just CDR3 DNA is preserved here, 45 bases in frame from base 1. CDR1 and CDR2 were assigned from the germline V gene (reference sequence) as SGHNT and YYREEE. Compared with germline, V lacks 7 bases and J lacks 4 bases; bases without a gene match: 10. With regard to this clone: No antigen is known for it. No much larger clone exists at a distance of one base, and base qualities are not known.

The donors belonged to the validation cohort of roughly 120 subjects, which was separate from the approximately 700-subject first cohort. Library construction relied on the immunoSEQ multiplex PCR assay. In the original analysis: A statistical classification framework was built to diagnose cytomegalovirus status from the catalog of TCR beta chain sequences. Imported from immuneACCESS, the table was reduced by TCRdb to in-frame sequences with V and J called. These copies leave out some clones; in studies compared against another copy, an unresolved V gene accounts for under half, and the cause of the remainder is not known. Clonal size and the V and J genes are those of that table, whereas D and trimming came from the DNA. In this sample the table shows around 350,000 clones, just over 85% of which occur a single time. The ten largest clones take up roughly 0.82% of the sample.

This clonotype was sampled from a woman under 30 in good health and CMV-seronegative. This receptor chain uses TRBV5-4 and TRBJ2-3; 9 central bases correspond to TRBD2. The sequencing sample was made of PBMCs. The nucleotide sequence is TGTGCCAGCCGCCTGGCGGGAGGGCCAGCAGATACGCAGTATTTT. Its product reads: CASRLAGGPADTQYF.